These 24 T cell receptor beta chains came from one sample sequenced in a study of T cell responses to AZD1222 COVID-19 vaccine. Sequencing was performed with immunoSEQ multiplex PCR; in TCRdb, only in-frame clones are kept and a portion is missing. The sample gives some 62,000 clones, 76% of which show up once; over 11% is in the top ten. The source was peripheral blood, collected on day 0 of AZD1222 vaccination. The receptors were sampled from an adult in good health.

The CDR3: CASSDRGTSPLHF. CDR3 DNA sequence: TGTGCCAGCAGCGACAGGGGAACCTCACCCCTCCACTTT. This chain connects TRBV27 to TRBJ1-6, with TRBD1 identical over 8 bases. Trimming cost V 6 bases and J 10 bases; bases outside gene matches: 5. The CDR3 has 13 amino acids. The germline CDR1 and CDR2 sequences are MNHEY and SMNVEV (reference sequence).

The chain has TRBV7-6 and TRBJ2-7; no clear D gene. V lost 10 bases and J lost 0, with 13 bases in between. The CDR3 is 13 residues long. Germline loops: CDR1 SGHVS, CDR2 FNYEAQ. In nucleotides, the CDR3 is TGTGCCACCGACCGGACGTCCTCCTACGAGCAGTACTTC. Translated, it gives CATDRTSSYEQYF.

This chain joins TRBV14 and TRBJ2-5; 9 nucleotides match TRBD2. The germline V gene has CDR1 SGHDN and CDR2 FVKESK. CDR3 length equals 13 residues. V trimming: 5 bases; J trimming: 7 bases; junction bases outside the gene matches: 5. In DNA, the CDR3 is TGTGCCAGCAGCAAGGGACTAGCCGGGACCCAGTACTTC. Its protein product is CASSKGLAGTQYF.

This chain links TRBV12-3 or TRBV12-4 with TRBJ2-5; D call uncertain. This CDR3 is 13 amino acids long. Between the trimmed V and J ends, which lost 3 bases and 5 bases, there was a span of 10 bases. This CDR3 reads CASSLASMETQYF. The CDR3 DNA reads TGTGCCAGCAGTTTGGCCAGCATGGAGACCCAGTACTTC.

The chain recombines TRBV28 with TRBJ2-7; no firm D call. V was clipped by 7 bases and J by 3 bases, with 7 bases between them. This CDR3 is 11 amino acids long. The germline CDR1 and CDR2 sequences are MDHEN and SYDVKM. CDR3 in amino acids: CASTRYYEQYF. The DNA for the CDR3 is TGTGCCAGCACCCGTTACTACGAGCAGTACTTC.

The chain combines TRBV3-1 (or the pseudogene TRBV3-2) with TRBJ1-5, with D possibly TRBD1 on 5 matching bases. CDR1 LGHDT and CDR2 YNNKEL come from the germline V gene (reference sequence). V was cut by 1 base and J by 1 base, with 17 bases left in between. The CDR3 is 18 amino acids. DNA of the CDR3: TGTGCCAGCAGCCAAGGTTCAGGGACCCTGGGGAGCAATCAGCCCCAGCATTTT. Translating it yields CASSQGSGTLGSNQPQHF.

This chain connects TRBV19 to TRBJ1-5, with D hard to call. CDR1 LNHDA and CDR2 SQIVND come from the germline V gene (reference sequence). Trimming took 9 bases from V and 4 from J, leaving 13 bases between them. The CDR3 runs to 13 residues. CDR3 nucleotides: TGTGCCAGCAGCCGGGCCCGGAATCAGCCCCAGCATTTT. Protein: CASSRARNQPQHF. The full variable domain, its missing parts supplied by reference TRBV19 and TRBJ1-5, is DGGITQSPKYLFRKEGQNVTLSCEQNLNHDAMYWYRQDPGQGLRLIYYSQIVNDFQKGDIAEGYSVSREKKESFPLTVTSAQKNPTAFYLCASSRARNQPQHFGDGTRLSIL.

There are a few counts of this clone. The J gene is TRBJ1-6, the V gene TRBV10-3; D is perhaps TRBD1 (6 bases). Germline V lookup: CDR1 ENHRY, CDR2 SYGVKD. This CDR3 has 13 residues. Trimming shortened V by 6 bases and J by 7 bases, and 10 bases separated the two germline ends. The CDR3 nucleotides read TGTGCCATCAGAACAGGGTTCAATTCACCCCTCCACTTT. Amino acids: CAIRTGFNSPLHF.

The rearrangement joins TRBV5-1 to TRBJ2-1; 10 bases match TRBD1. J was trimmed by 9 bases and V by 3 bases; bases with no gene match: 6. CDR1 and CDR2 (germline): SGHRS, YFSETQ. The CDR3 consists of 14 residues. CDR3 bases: TGCGCCAGCAGCTCCGGGACAGGGGTCACTGAGCAGTTCTTC. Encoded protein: CASSSGTGVTEQFF.

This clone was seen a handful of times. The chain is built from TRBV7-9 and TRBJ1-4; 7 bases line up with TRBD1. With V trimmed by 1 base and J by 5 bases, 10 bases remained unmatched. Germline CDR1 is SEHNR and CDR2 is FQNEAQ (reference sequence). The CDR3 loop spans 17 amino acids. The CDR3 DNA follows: TGTGCCAGCAGCTTAGGGCCACCGACAGGGAGGAATGAAAAACTGTTTTTT. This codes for CASSLGPPTGRNEKLFF.

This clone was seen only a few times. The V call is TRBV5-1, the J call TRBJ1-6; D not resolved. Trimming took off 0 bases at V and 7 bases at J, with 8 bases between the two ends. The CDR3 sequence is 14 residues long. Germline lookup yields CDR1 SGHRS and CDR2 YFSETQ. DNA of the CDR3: TGCGCCAGCAGCTTGGGACACCAAAATTCACCCCTCCACTTT. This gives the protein CASSLGHQNSPLHF.

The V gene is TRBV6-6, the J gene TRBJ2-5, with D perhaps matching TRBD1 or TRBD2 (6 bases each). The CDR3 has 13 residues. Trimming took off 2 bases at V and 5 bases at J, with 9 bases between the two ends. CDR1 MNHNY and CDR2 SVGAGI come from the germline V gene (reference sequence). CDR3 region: CASSYRRGETQYF. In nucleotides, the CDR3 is TGTGCCAGCAGTTACCGGAGGGGGGAGACCCAGTACTTC.

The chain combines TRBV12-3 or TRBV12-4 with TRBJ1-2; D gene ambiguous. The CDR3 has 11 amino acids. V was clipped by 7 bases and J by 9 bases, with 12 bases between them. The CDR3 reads CASMRGPSYTF. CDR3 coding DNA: TGTGCCAGCATGAGAGGGCCGAGCTACACCTTC.

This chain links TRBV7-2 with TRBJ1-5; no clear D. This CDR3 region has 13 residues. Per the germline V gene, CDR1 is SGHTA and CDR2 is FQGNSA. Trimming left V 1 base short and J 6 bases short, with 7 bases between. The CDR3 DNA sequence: TGTGCCAGCAGCTTAGGAATTAGTCAGCCCCAGCATTTT. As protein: CASSLGISQPQHF.

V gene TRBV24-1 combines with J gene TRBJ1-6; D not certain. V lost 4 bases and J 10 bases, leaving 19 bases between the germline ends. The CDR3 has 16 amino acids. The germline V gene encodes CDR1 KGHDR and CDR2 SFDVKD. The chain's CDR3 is CATSEVGNIPKSPLHF. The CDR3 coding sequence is TGTGCCACCAGTGAGGTCGGGAATATCCCTAAATCACCCCTCCACTTT.

The CDR3: CASSTPTGGGEKLFF. The CDR3, as DNA: TGTGCCAGCAGTACCCCGACAGGGGGCGGTGAAAAACTGTTTTTT. The chain uses TRBV6-5 and TRBJ1-4; 10 bases fit TRBD1. CDR1 and CDR2 (germline): MNHEY, SVGAGI. The CDR3 extends over 15 amino acids. With V trimmed by 5 bases and J by 7 bases, 7 bases remained unmatched.

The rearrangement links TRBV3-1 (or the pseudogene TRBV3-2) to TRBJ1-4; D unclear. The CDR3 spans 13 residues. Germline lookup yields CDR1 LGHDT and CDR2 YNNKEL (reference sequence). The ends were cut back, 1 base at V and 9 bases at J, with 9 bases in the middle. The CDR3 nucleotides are TGTGCCAGCAGCCAAGCCGATGGCCAAAAACTGTTTTTT. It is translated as CASSQADGQKLFF.

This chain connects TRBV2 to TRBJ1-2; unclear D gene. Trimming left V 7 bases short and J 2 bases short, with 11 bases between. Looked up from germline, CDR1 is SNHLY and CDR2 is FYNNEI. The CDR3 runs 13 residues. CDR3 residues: CASMRTPNYGYTF. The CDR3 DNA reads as TGTGCCAGCATGAGGACTCCGAACTATGGCTACACCTTC.

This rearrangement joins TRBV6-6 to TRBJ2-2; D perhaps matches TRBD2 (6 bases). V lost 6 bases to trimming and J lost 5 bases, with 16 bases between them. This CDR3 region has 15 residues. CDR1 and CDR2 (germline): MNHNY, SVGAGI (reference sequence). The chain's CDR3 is CASSQPWGRTGELFF. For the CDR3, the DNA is TGTGCCAGCAGCCAACCTTGGGGGAGGACCGGGGAGCTGTTTTTT.

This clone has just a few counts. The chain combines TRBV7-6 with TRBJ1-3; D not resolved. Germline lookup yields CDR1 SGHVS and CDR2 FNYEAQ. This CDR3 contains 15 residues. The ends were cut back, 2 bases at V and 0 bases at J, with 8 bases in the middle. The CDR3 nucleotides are TGTGCCAGCAGCTTACAGCCGTACTCTGGAAACACCATATATTTT. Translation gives CASSLQPYSGNTIYF.

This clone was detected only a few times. CDR3 DNA: TGTGCCAGCGGGAGGGCCACTGAAGCTTTCTTT. Translating gives CASGRATEAFF. The genes are TRBV2 and TRBJ1-1; D ambiguous. This CDR3 region has 11 residues. Trimming took 8 bases from V and 4 from J, leaving 8 bases between them. CDR1 and CDR2 (germline): SNHLY, FYNNEI. Using reference TRBV2 and TRBJ1-1 for the parts outside the CDR3, the full variable domain is EPEVTQTPSHQVTQMGQEVILRCVPISNHLYFYWYRQILGQKVEFLVSFYNNEISEKSEIFDDQFSVERPDGSNFTLKIRSTKLEDSAMYFCASGRATEAFFGQGTRLTVV.

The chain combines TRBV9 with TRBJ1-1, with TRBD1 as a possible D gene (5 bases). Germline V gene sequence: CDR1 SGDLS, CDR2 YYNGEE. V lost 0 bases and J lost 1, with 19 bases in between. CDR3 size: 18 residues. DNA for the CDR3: TGTGCCAGCAGCGTAGCTGCCCTAGGGACGGGGCAGAACACTGAAGCTTTCTTT. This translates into CASSVAALGTGQNTEAFF.

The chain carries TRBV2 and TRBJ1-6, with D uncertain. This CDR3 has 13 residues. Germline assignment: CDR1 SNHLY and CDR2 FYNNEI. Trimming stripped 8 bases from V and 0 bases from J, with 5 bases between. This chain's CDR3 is CASQDSYNSPLHF. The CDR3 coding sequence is TGTGCCAGCCAGGACTCCTATAATTCACCCCTCCACTTT.

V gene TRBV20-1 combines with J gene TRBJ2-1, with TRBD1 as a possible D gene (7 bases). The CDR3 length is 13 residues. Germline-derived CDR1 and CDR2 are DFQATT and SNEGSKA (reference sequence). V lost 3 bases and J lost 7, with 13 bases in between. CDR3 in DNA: TGCAGTGCTAGTAAGGGGGCGGGAAATGAGCAGTTCTTC. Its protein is CSASKGAGNEQFF.